This T cell receptor (beta chain) appears in the sequencing data of a study of neurological immune-mediated disorders. Findings and limits, study-wide: Multiple sclerosis was found to have the least TCR clonal expansion, below healthy controls, and HTLV-1-associated myelopathy the most.

TCRdb reprocessed the 5' RACE reads via MiXCR and lists one record per CDR3 protein. The sample yields around 30,000 distinct CDR3 sequences, around 12% seen once. Stored at -80 C, 2 million PBMCs were the source of the unsorted libraries. Germline assignment: CDR1 KGHSH and CDR2 LQKENI. The CDR3 is 16 residues long. V lost 2 bases, J lost 3 bases, and 10 bases stayed unmatched. This clonotype appeared many times. Its antigen is still unknown. The sequencing input was PBMCs. V usage is TRBV18 and J usage is TRBJ2-7, with 7 nucleotides matching TRBD1. The receptor was derived from a man in his fifties or sixties in good health. Here the CDR3 DNA reads TGTGCCAGCTCACCATCGGGACAGCGCGGAAACTACGAGCAGTACTTC. This gives the protein CASSPSGQRGNYEQYF.